These 30 T cell receptor beta chains share one sample of origin, sequenced in a study of cytomegalovirus exposure and HLA in healthy donors. The PCR used 60 Vbeta and 13 Jbeta primers. The protocol was immunoSEQ multiplex PCR, while the TCRdb copy is restricted to in-frame clones and leaves out a portion. The sample totals 200,000 to 250,000 clones. Sequenced: PBMCs. All receptors come from a woman under 40 in good health and CMV-seropositive.

The CDR3 bases are TGTGCCTGGAACAGGGTTTCCCACAATGAGCAGTTCTTC. This sequence encodes CAWNRVSHNEQFF. The rearrangement uses TRBV30 and TRBJ2-1, with a possible D match to TRBD1 (6 bases). The germline CDR1 and CDR2 sequences are GTSNPN and SVGIG (reference sequence). This CDR3 comprises 13 residues. Between the trimmed V and J ends, which lost 4 bases and 5 bases, there was a span of 12 bases.

V gene TRBV27 combines with J gene TRBJ1-5; the D gene is possibly TRBD1 (6 bases). The CDR3 covers 15 residues. Germline loops: CDR1 MNHEY, CDR2 SMNVEV (reference sequence). V was pared by 4 bases and J by 1 base, with 11 bases between. This chain's CDR3 is CASSSRQASNQPQHF. The CDR3 nucleotides are TGTGCCAGCAGTTCCAGACAGGCGAGCAATCAGCCCCAGCATTTT.

On this clone itself: The same CDR3 is also encoded by other DNA sequences in this sample. This chain joins TRBV6-5 and TRBJ2-7; unclear D gene. V shed 5 bases and J shed 4 bases, with 6 bases lying between them. The germline gives CDR1 MNHEY, CDR2 SVGAGI. The CDR3 has 11 residues. CDR3 protein: CASSREYEQYF. The CDR3 nucleotides are TGTGCCAGCAGTCGAGAGTACGAGCAGTACTTC.

This chain uses TRBV5-1 with TRBJ2-3; 7 bases align to TRBD2. The CDR3 has 15 amino acids. Germline CDR1 reads SGHRS; CDR2 reads YFSETQ. V lost 3 bases to trimming and J lost 2 bases; unmatched junction nucleotides: 6. CDR3 bases: TGCGCCAGCAGCTACAGCGGGGCTTCCACAGATACGCAGTATTTT. Translated, it gives CASSYSGASTDTQYF.

This chain uses TRBV10-1 with TRBJ2-1, with D possibly TRBD2 on 5 matching bases. CDR3 length: 13 amino acids. Germline loops: CDR1 WNHNN, CDR2 SYGVQD (reference sequence). V gave up 5 bases and J gave up 9 bases, with 14 bases separating them. The CDR3 coding sequence is TGCGCCAGCAGTTTTGACCAGGCGGGTGAGCAGTTCTTC. This translates into CASSFDQAGEQFF.

The rearrangement links TRBV14 to TRBJ1-4; D gene uncertain. V shed 4 bases and J shed 0 bases, with 12 bases lying between them. This CDR3 contains 16 residues. Germline V gives CDR1 SGHDN, CDR2 FVKESK. CDR3 DNA sequence: TGTGCCAGCAGCCTCCCGGGGTCAGCAACTAATGAAAAACTGTTTTTT. Translation: CASSLPGSATNEKLFF.

This sequence joins TRBV5-1 and TRBJ1-1; D is ambiguous. Germline V gives CDR1 SGHRS, CDR2 YFSETQ. Trimming removed 3 bases at V and 0 bases at J, with 9 bases between. The CDR3 length is 14 residues. The CDR3 is CASSWTGMNTEAFF. CDR3 sequence (DNA): TGCGCCAGCAGCTGGACGGGGATGAACACTGAAGCTTTCTTT.

This sequence joins TRBV7-7 and TRBJ2-1, with 8 bases that match TRBD2. Germline CDR1 reads SSHAT; CDR2 reads FNYEAQ (reference sequence). The length of the CDR3 is 15 residues. The ends lost 5 bases at V and 7 bases at J; junction bases unmatched: 10. CDR3 region: CASSLGTSHGNEQFF. CDR3 coding DNA: TGTGCCAGCAGCCTAGGGACTAGTCACGGTAATGAGCAGTTCTTC.

The chain couples TRBV2 to TRBJ1-2; 8 bases map to TRBD1. Germline CDR1 is SNHLY and CDR2 is FYNNEI. This CDR3 is 12 amino acids long. Trimming at V came to 4 bases and at J to 8 bases, leaving 3 bases not matched to a gene. CDR3 nucleotide sequence: TGTGCCAGCAGTGGCAGGGGGCAAGGCTACACCTTC. Amino acid sequence: CASSGRGQGYTF. The full variable domain, its missing parts supplied by reference TRBV2 and TRBJ1-2, is EPEVTQTPSHQVTQMGQEVILRCVPISNHLYFYWYRQILGQKVEFLVSFYNNEISEKSEIFDDQFSVERPDGSNFTLKIRSTKLEDSAMYFCASSGRGQGYTFGSGTRLTVV.

The chain links TRBV5-1 to TRBJ1-1, with D hard to call. V was trimmed by 3 bases and J by 4 bases, leaving 13 bases between them. Germline CDR1 is SGHRS and CDR2 is YFSETQ. This CDR3 spans 14 amino acids. This CDR3 reads CASSSLRGITEAFF. The CDR3 DNA reads TGCGCCAGCAGCTCCTTACGGGGAATCACTGAAGCTTTCTTT. The complete variable domain, with remaining parts taken from reference TRBV5-1 and TRBJ1-1, reads KAGVTQTPRYLIKTRGQQVTLSCSPISGHRSVSWYQQTPGQGLQFLFEYFSETQRNKGNFPGRFSGRQFSNSRSEMNVSTLELGDSALYLCASSSLRGITEAFFGQGTRLTVV.

The chain is built from TRBV6-1 and TRBJ1-1; D unclear. CDR3 length equals 14 residues. Per germline, CDR1 MNHNS and CDR2 SASEGT. Trimming cost V 4 bases and J 0 bases, with 9 bases left between them. The CDR3 nucleotides read TGTGCCAGCAGTGCCCCTTACATGAACACTGAAGCTTTCTTT. Its translation: CASSAPYMNTEAFF.

V and J are TRBV2 and TRBJ2-1, with D maybe TRBD2 (6 bases). CDR1 and CDR2 (germline): SNHLY, FYNNEI. V was cut by 7 bases and J by 7 bases, with 20 bases left in between. The CDR3 loop spans 15 amino acids. CDR3 DNA: TGTGCCAGCACCCCCCTCATCGGGACTCGGAATGAGCAGTTCTTC. Protein sequence: CASTPLIGTRNEQFF.

Notes on this clone: One end of the junction varies from germline; a read error may be responsible. This chain connects TRBV15 to TRBJ2-5; 9 nucleotides agree with TRBD2. TRBJ2-7 matches the DNA end more closely, so the J call is doubtful. Germline loops: CDR1 LNHNV, CDR2 YYDKDF (reference sequence). The length of the CDR3 is 16 residues. The CDR3 is CATSPLWGTSSHEQYF. Written as DNA, the CDR3 is TGTGCCACCAGCCCCCTGTGGGGGACTAGCTCCCACGAGCAGTACTTC.

This sequence joins TRBV27 and TRBJ2-5; 8 nucleotides line up with TRBD2. The better agreement between TRBJ2-7 and the DNA end casts doubt on the J call. This CDR3 comprises 14 residues. Germline V CDR1 and CDR2: MNHEY, SMNVEV (reference sequence). CDR3 bases: TGTGCCAGCAGTCTAGCGGGTAGCTCCTACGAGCAGTACTTC. It yields the protein CASSLAGSSYEQYF.

The chain combines TRBV11-2 with TRBJ2-7; D gene uncertain. In germline, CDR1 is SGHAT, CDR2 FQNNGV. CDR3 length: 15 residues. V was trimmed by 1 base and J by 3 bases, leaving 13 bases between them. The CDR3: CASSLGLGSGYEQYF. CDR3 DNA: TGTGCCAGCAGCTTAGGTTTGGGCTCTGGCTACGAGCAGTACTTC.

The chain links TRBV6-1 to TRBJ2-4; a possible D gene is TRBD1 (6 bases). The V gene lost 4 bases and the J gene lost 1 base, with 17 bases spanning the gap. This CDR3 comprises 17 residues. CDR1 and CDR2 (germline): MNHNS, SASEGT. CDR3 region: CASSGVRGDAAKNIQYF. CDR3 nucleotides: TGTGCCAGCAGTGGGGTCAGGGGTGATGCGGCCAAAAACATTCAGTACTTC.

Regarding this clone: The junction departs from the called germline gene at one end, perhaps through a read error. The chain couples TRBV6-1 to TRBJ1-2; 9 bases agree with TRBD1. Germline V lookup: CDR1 MNHNS, CDR2 SASEGT. The CDR3 totals 14 residues. The CDR3 loop reads CASGDRGNGYGYTF. The CDR3 DNA sequence: TGTGCCAGCGGTGACAGGGGGAACGGCTATGGCTACACCTTC.

The chain links TRBV10-3 to TRBJ2-7; D is perhaps TRBD1 (5 bases). Deletions cut 4 bases from V and 4 bases from J, with 17 bases between. The CDR3 covers 15 residues. The germline V gene encodes CDR1 ENHRY and CDR2 SYGVKD. CDR3 coding DNA: TGTGCCATCAGTGGAGAGACAGTCTTGCTTTACGAGCAGTACTTC. It specifies CAISGETVLLYEQYF.

The chain recombines TRBV27 with TRBJ2-2; 12 bases agree with TRBD2. J lost 5 bases, V lost 10 bases, and 8 bases had no gene match. The CDR3 has 15 amino acids. Germline CDR1 MNHEY, CDR2 SMNVEV (reference sequence). The CDR3 region has the DNA TGTGCCACCAGGGGACTAGCGGGCTCGACCGGGGAGCTGTTTTTT. It translates to CATRGLAGSTGELFF.

V and J are TRBV27 and TRBJ2-7, with 9 bases fitting TRBD2. With V trimmed by 1 base and J by 1 base, 8 bases remained unmatched. Germline CDR1 reads MNHEY; CDR2 reads SMNVEV (reference sequence). The CDR3 length is 17 residues. The CDR3 sequence: CASSLWGSGSTSYEQYF. The CDR3 bases are TGTGCCAGCAGTTTATGGGGTAGCGGGAGTACGTCCTACGAGCAGTACTTC.

The chain couples TRBV7-2 to TRBJ2-7; D is ambiguous. The CDR3 runs to 14 residues. Germline V gives CDR1 SGHTA, CDR2 FQGNSA. Trimming took 4 bases from V and 7 from J, leaving 17 bases between them. The CDR3 nucleotides read TGTGCCAGCAGCTATACCTTTGACTCGCGTGAGCAGTACTTC. It translates to CASSYTFDSREQYF.

The chain employs TRBV18 and TRBJ1-1; 8 positions agree with TRBD1. Trimming removed 3 bases from V and 3 bases from J; junction bases left unmatched: 3. The CDR3 spans 14 residues. From germline, CDR1 is KGHSH and CDR2 LQKENI. This chain's CDR3 is CASSPTGADTEAFF. CDR3 DNA sequence: TGTGCCAGCTCACCGACAGGGGCTGACACTGAAGCTTTCTTT.

This chain joins TRBV4-1 and TRBJ2-6, with 14 positions matching TRBD2. The J segment lost 4 bases and the V segment lost 4 bases, leaving 3 bases of the junction unmatched. CDR1 is MGHRA and CDR2 is YSYEKL in the germline V gene. This CDR3 is built from 17 residues. The CDR3 sequence is CASSPTSGGGGANVLTF. The DNA for the CDR3 is TGCGCCAGCAGCCCGACTAGCGGGGGGGGAGGGGCCAACGTCCTGACTTTC.

The chain couples TRBV5-1 to TRBJ2-3; TRBD1 aligns across 9 bases. Germline V lookup: CDR1 SGHRS, CDR2 YFSETQ. The CDR3 extends over 17 amino acids. J lost 2 bases, V lost 3 bases, and 10 bases had no gene match. CDR3 sequence: CASSSGLQGAYTDTQYF. The CDR3 bases are TGCGCCAGCAGCTCTGGTCTACAGGGGGCCTACACAGATACGCAGTATTTT.

The V gene is TRBV4-1, the J gene TRBJ1-1, with 7 bases identical to TRBD1. V lost 0 bases, J lost 3 bases, and 4 bases stayed unmatched. The CDR3 runs 15 residues. Germline V lookup: CDR1 MGHRA, CDR2 YSYEKL. CDR3 coding DNA: TGCGCCAGCAGCCAAGAGGGCACAGGGGACACTGAAGCTTTCTTT. It translates to CASSQEGTGDTEAFF.

The chain joins TRBV5-4 to TRBJ2-3, with a tentative D call TRBD2 (6 bases). From germline, CDR1 is SGHNT and CDR2 YYREEE (reference sequence). The CDR3 is 16 amino acids. Trimming removed 2 bases at V and 1 base at J, with 14 bases between. CDR3 coding DNA: TGTGCCAGCAGCTTCCGGGGCGGGACGGGCACAGATACGCAGTATTTT. This codes for CASSFRGGTGTDTQYF.

The V gene is TRBV6-5, the J gene TRBJ2-7; TRBD1 might be the D (6 bases). The CDR3 is made up of 13 amino acids. V lost 5 bases, J lost 7 bases, and 15 bases lay in between. The germline gives CDR1 MNHEY, CDR2 SVGAGI. CDR3 sequence (DNA): TGTGCCAGCAGTCTCGTGACAGGACTTGAGCAGTACTTC. Amino acid sequence: CASSLVTGLEQYF.

V is TRBV7-9 and J is TRBJ2-1, with 10 bases matching TRBD2. CDR3 size: 16 residues. Per the germline V gene, CDR1 is SEHNR and CDR2 is FQNEAQ (reference sequence). V gave up 2 bases and J gave up 1 base; unmatched junction bases: 2. In DNA, the CDR3 is TGTGCCAGCAGCTTACTAGCGGGAGTATCCTACAATGAGCAGTTCTTC. Encoded protein: CASSLLAGVSYNEQFF. The full variable domain, in which reference TRBV7-9 and TRBJ2-1 provide the parts outside the CDR3, is DTGVSQNPRHKITKRGQNVTFRCDPISEHNRLYWYRQTLGQGPEFLTYFQNEAQLEKSRLLSDRFSAERPKGSFSTLEIQRTEQGDSAMYLCASSLLAGVSYNEQFFGPGTRLTVL.

The chain couples TRBV5-6 to TRBJ1-1; no clear D. Germline assignment: CDR1 SGHDT and CDR2 YYEEEE. This CDR3 has 13 residues. V shed 2 bases and J shed 4 bases, with 9 bases lying between them. The CDR3 DNA follows: TGTGCCAGCAGCTTTTCGACGGGCACTGAAGCTTTCTTT. Its protein is CASSFSTGTEAFF.

The V and J genes are TRBV19 and TRBJ2-2; perhaps TRBD2 as D (6 bases). This CDR3 spans 16 amino acids. The germline gives CDR1 LNHDA, CDR2 SQIVND (reference sequence). The germline V and J ends were trimmed by 2 bases and 0 bases, with 10 bases remaining between them. The CDR3 DNA reads TGTGCCAGTAGTATAATCGGGGGAGCGAACACCGGGGAGCTGTTTTTT. Protein sequence: CASSIIGGANTGELFF.